This T cell receptor beta chain was obtained from a study of shared clonotypes between healthy human individuals. TCRdb's copy holds only in-frame clones and misses some; the assay was immunoSEQ multiplex PCR. The table lists 600,000 to 800,000 clones, just under 75% of them singletons. Points from the study as a whole: Estimated clonotype richness was generally higher in naive than memory subsets. The four-donor shared clonotypes exceeded non-shared clonotypes in generation probability, with non-shared ones scoring lower.

Germline assignment: CDR1 SGHAT and CDR2 FQNNGV. This CDR3 is 16 amino acids long. With 5 bases clipped from V and 5 bases from J, the junction kept 4 bases outside the gene matches. This clone was seen more than once but under ten times. The target antigen is unknown. The source of this sequence is a woman aged 25 to 39 in good health. The J gene is TRBJ2-1, the V gene TRBV11-2, with 15 nucleotides matching TRBD2. Input material: memory CD4+ T cells sorted from blood. Subset defined: CD45RA-negative fraction. CDR3 bases: TGTGCCAGCAGCCGGACTAGCGGGAGGGGGGACAATGAGCAGTTCTTC. Translation: CASSRTSGRGDNEQFF.